Sequencing of this TCR beta chain was carried out in a study of blood T cell repertoires in COVID-19. Study-level information: The United States, Italy and Spain provided the acute and convalescent COVID-19 samples. T cells, B-cell-depleted T cells, or PBMCs provided the cDNA or gDNA that served as material.

Repertoires were generated with immunoSEQ multiplex PCR, while TCRdb's copy carries only in-frame clones and drops some. The profile shows over 250,000 clones, 89% of them singletons. Trimming removed 1 base from V and 3 bases from J, with 3 bases in between. Germline CDR1 LGHNA, CDR2 YNFKEQ. The CDR3 is 12 residues long. Sequencing was done on a sample of peripheral blood. The V and J genes are TRBV4-2 and TRBJ1-2; no firm D call. The TCR was taken from a middle-aged man with acute or convalescent COVID-19. CDR3 protein: CASSQADYGYTF. The CDR3 nucleotides are TGTGCCAGCAGCCAAGCGGACTATGGCTACACCTTC.